The 2 T cell receptor beta chains listed next were all sequenced from one sample in a study of blood T cell repertoires in COVID-19. The method was immunoSEQ multiplex PCR; TCRdb's version includes in-frame clones alone and lacks a portion of them. The sample carries some 270,000 clones, 85% recorded once. The sample was PBMCs or T cells enriched from blood (not recorded which). Receptors were obtained from a woman aged 45-60 years with acute COVID-19.

The rearrangement uses TRBV7-2 and TRBJ1-1, with TRBD1 matching 8 bases. V shed 5 bases and J 0 bases; nucleotides not matched to a gene: 5. Germline V CDR1 and CDR2: SGHTA, FQGNSA. The CDR3 totals 15 residues. The CDR3 coding sequence is TGTGCCAGCAGCAGGGACAGGCGGATGAACACTGAAGCTTTCTTT. It yields the protein CASSRDRRMNTEAFF.

CDR3 nucleotide sequence: TGTGCCAGCAGCCCGGGACTAGTATTTTCAGATACGCAGTATTTT. Encoded protein: CASSPGLVFSDTQYF. V gene TRBV7-2 combines with J gene TRBJ2-3, with 8 bases aligning to TRBD2. With V trimmed by 5 bases and J by 4 bases, 8 bases remained unmatched. CDR3 length: 15 amino acids. Germline V lookup: CDR1 SGHTA, CDR2 FQGNSA.